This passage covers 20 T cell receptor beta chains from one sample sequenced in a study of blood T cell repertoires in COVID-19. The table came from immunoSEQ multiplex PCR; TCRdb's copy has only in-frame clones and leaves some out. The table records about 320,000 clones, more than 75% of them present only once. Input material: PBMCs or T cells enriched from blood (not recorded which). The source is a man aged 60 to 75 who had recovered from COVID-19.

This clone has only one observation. Here the CDR3 reads CASSPRQSGDYGYTF. CDR3 nucleotides: TGCGCCAGCAGCCCCAGACAGAGTGGAGACTATGGCTACACCTTC. The chain uses TRBV5-1 and TRBJ1-2; tentative D call: TRBD1 (5 bases). Trimming stripped 4 bases from V and 3 bases from J, with 16 bases between. The CDR3 has 15 amino acids. The germline gives CDR1 SGHRS, CDR2 YFSETQ.

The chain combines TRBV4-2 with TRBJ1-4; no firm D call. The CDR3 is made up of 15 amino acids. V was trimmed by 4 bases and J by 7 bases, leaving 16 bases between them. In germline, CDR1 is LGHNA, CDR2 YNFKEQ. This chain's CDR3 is CASSPRGEGTEKLFF. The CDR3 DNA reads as TGTGCCAGCAGCCCCCGCGGGGAAGGTACTGAAAAACTGTTTTTT.

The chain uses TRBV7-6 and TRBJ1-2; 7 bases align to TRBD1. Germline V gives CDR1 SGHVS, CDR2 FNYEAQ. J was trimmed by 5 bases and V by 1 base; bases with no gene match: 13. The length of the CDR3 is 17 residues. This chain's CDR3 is CASSLEPGDSTGYGYTF. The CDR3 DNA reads TGTGCCAGCAGCTTAGAGCCCGGGGACAGCACAGGTTATGGCTACACCTTC.

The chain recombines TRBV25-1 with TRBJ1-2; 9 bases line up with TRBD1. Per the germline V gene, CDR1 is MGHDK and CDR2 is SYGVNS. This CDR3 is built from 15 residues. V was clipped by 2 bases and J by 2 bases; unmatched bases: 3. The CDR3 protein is CASSETGTGNYGYTF. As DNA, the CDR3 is TGTGCCAGCAGTGAAACCGGGACAGGGAACTATGGCTACACCTTC.

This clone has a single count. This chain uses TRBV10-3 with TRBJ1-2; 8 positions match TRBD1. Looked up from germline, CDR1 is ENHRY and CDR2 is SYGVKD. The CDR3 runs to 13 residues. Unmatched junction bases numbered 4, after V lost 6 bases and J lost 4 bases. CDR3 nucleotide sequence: TGTGCCATCAGCGAAGACAGGGGCTATGGCTACACCTTC. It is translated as CAISEDRGYGYTF.

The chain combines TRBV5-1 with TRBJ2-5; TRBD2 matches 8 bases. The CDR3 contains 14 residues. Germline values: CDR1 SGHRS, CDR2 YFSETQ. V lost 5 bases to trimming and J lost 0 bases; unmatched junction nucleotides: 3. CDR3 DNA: TGCGCCAGCAGGGGCGGGGGGTACCAAGAGACCCAGTACTTC. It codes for CASRGGGYQETQYF.

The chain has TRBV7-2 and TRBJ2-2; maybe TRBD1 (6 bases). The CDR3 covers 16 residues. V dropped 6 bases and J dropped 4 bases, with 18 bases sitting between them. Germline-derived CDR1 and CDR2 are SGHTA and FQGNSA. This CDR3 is CASSSSGTFSTGELFF. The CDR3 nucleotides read TGTGCCAGCAGTTCATCCGGGACATTTAGCACCGGGGAGCTGTTTTTT.

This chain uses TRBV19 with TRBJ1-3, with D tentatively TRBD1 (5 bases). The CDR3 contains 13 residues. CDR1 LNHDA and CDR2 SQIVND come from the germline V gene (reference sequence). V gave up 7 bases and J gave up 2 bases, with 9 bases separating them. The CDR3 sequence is CASIADTGNTIYF. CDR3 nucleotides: TGTGCCAGTATCGCGGACACTGGAAACACCATATATTTT.

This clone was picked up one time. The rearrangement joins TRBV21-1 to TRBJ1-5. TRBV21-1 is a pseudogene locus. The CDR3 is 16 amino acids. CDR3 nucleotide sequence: TGTGCCAGCAGCACCGGAGGGGTCCGGGGCAATTGGACCCAGCATTTT. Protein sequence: CASSTGGVRGNWTQHF.

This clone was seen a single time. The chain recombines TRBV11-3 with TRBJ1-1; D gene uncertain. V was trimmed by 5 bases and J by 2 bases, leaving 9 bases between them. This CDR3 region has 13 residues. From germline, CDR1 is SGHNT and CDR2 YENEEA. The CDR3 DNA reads TGTGCCAGCAGCCATGCGGGAAACACTGAAGCTTTCTTT. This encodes CASSHAGNTEAFF. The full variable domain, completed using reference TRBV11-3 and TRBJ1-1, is EAGVVQSPRYKIIEKKQPVAFWCNPISGHNTLYWYLQNLGQGPELLIRYENEEAVDDSQLPKDRFSAERLKGVDSTLKIQPAELGDSAVYLCASSHAGNTEAFFGQGTRLTVV.

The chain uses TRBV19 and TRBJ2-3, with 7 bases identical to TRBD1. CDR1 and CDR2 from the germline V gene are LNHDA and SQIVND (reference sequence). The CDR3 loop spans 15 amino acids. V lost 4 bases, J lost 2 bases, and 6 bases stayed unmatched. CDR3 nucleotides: TGTGCCAGTAGTAAAACAGGGGTTTACACAGATACGCAGTATTTT. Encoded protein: CASSKTGVYTDTQYF.

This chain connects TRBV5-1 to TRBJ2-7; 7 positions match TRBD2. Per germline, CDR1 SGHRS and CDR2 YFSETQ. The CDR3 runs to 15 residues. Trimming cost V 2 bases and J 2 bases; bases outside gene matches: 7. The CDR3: CASSFGLADTYEQYF. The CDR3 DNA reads TGCGCCAGCAGCTTTGGGCTAGCGGATACCTACGAGCAGTACTTC.

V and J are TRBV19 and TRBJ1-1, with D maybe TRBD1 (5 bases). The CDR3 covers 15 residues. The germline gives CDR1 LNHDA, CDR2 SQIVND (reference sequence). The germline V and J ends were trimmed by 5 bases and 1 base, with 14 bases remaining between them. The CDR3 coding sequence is TGTGCCAGTAGTTCCTCCACCGGGGGGAACACTGAAGCTTTCTTT. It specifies CASSSSTGGNTEAFF.

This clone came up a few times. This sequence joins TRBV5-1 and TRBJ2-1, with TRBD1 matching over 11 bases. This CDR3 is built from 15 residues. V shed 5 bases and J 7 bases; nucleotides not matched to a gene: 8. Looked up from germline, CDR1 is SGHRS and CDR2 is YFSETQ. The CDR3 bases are TGCGCCAGCAGGGCCGGGACAGGGGGTTTAAATGAGCAGTTCTTC. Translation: CASRAGTGGLNEQFF.

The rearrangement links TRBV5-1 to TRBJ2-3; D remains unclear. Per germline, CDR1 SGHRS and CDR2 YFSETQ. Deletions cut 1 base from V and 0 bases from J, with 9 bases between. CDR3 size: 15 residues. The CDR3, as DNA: TGCGCCAGCAGCTTGTATATCACTAGCACAGATACGCAGTATTTT. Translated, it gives CASSLYITSTDTQYF.

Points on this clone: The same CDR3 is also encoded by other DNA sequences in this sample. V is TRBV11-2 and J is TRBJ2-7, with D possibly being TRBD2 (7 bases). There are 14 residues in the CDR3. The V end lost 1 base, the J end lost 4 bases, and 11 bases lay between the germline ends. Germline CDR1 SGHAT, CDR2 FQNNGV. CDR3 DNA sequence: TGTGCCAGCAGCTTAGGTGGGGGGGCGTACGAGCAGTACTTC. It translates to CASSLGGGAYEQYF.

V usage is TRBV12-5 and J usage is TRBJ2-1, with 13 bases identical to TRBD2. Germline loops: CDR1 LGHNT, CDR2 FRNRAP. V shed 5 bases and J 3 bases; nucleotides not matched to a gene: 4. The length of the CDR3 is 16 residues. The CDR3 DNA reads TGTGCTAGTGGTCCCGGGACTAGCGGGATCTACAATGAGCAGTTCTTC. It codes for CASGPGTSGIYNEQFF. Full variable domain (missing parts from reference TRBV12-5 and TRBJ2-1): DARVTQTPRHKVTEMGQEVTMRCQPILGHNTVFWYRQTMMQGLELLAYFRNRAPLDDSGMPKDRFSAEMPDATLATLKIQPSEPRDSAVYFCASGPGTSGIYNEQFFGPGTRLTVL.

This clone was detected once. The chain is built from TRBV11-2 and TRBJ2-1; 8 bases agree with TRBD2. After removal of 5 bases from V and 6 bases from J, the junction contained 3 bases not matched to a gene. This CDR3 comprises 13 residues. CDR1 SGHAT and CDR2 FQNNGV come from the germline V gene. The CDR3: CASSTTSVNEQFF. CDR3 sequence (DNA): TGTGCCAGCAGCACGACTAGCGTCAATGAGCAGTTCTTC. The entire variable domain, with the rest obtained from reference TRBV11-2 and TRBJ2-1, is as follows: EAGVAQSPRYKIIEKRQSVAFWCNPISGHATLYWYQQILGQGPKLLIQFQNNGVVDDSQLPKDRFSAERLKGVDSTLKIQPAKLEDSAVYLCASSTTSVNEQFFGPGTRLTVL.

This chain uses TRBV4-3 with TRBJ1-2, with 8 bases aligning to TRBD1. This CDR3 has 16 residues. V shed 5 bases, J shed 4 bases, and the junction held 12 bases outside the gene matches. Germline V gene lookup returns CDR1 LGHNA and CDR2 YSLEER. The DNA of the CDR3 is TGCGCCAGCAGCGCGGGGACAGGAATTACCATCTATGGCTACACCTTC. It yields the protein CASSAGTGITIYGYTF.

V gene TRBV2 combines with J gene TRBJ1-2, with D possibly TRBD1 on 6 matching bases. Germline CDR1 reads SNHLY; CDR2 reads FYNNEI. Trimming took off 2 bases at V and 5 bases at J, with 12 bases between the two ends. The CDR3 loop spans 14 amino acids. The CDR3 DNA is TGTGCCAGCAGTGAACAGGGTACAGGGTATGGCTACACCTTC. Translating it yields CASSEQGTGYGYTF.